The text below deals with one T cell receptor beta chain. This CDR3 has 16 amino acids. Germline V gene lookup returns CDR1 LNHNV and CDR2 YYDKDF (reference sequence). Trimming cost V 2 bases and J 3 bases; bases outside gene matches: 3. Sequencing was performed with immunoSEQ multiplex PCR; in TCRdb, only in-frame clones are kept and a portion is missing. The sample contains fewer than 70,000 clones, 60% to 85% of which appear only once. The data were obtained in a study of blood T cell repertoires in COVID-19. Sample: peripheral blood. The gene calls are TRBV15 and TRBJ2-2, with TRBD1 identical over 10 bases. The receptor's source is a man in his fifties or sixties with acute or convalescent COVID-19. The chain's CDR3 is CATSRPGQGDTGELFF. For the CDR3, the DNA is TGTGCCACCAGCAGACCTGGACAGGGGGACACCGGGGAGCTGTTTTTT.